The following is a TCR beta chain sequence with its context. Method: immunoSEQ multiplex PCR; TCRdb's copy keeps in-frame clones and lacks some. Here the sample spans roughly 45,000 clones, approximately 84% being singletons. The data belong to a study of blood T cell repertoires in COVID-19. The clonotype originates from a woman older than 75 with COVID-19, enrolled during active disease. Source material: peripheral blood.

DNA for the CDR3: TGTGCCAGCAGCCCCAGGACTAGCGGGGGGGTTACGCAGTATTTT. Amino acids: CASSPRTSGGVTQYF. The chain employs TRBV7-9 and TRBJ2-3; 15 bases fit TRBD2. The CDR3 sequence is 15 residues long. Germline CDR1 reads SEHNR; CDR2 reads FQNEAQ (reference sequence). V was clipped by 5 bases and J by 8 bases; unmatched bases: 5.